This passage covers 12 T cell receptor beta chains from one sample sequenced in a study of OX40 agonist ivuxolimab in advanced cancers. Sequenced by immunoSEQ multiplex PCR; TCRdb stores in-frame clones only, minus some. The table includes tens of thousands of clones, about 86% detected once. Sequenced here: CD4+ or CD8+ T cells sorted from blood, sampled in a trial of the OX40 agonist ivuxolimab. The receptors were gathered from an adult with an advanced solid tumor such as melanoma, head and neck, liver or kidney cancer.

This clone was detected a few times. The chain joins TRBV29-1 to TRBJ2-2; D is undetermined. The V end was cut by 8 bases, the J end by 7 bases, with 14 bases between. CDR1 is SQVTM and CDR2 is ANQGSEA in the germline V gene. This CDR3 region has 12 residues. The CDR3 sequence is CSIWLGGGELFF. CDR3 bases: TGCAGCATTTGGCTCGGTGGCGGGGAGCTGTTTTTT.

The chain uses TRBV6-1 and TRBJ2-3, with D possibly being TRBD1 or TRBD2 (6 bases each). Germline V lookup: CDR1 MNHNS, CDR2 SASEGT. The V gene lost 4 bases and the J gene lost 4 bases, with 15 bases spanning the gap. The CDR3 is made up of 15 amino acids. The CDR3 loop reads CASSATGGSADTQYF. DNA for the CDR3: TGTGCCAGCAGTGCCACCGGGGGCTCGGCAGATACGCAGTATTTT.

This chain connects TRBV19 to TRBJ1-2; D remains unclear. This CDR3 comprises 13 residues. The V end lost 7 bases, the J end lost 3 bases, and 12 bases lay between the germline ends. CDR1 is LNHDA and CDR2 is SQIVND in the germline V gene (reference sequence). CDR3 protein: CASNAPPDYGYTF. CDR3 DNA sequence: TGTGCCAGTAATGCCCCGCCGGACTATGGCTACACCTTC.

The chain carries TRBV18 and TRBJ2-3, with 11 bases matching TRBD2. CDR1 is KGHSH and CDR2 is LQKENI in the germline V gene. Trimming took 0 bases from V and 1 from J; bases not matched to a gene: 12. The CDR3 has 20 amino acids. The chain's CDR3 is CASSPPQTSGAPLRTDTQYF. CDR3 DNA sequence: TGTGCCAGCTCACCACCTCAGACTAGCGGGGCCCCGCTCCGCACAGATACGCAGTATTTT.

CDR3 in DNA: TGTGCCAGCAGCTCCTCGGCGGGACACGAGCAGTACTTC. It specifies CASSSSAGHEQYF. This chain connects TRBV7-8 to TRBJ2-7; possible D gene TRBD2, 6 bases. The germline V gene has CDR1 SGHVS and CDR2 FQNEAQ. The V and J ends lost 4 bases and 5 bases respectively, with 12 bases between them. The length of the CDR3 is 13 residues.

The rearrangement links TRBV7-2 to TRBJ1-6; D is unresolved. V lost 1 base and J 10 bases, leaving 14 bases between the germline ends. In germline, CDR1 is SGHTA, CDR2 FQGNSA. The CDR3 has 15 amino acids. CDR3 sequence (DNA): TGTGCCAGCAGCTTAGTGGGCACTGGCTCCTCACCCCTCCACTTT. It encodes CASSLVGTGSSPLHF.

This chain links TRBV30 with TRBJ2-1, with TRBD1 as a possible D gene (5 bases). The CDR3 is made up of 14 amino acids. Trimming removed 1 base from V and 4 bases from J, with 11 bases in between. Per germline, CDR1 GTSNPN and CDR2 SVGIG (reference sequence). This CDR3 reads CAWSGSTVYNEQFF. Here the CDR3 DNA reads TGTGCCTGGAGTGGATCGACAGTATACAATGAGCAGTTCTTC. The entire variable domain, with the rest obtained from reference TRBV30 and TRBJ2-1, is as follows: SQTIHQWPATLVQPVGSPLSLECTVEGTSNPNLYWYRQAAGRGLQLLFYSVGIGQISSEVPQNLSASRPQDRQFILSSKKLLLSDSGFYLCAWSGSTVYNEQFFGPGTRLTVL.

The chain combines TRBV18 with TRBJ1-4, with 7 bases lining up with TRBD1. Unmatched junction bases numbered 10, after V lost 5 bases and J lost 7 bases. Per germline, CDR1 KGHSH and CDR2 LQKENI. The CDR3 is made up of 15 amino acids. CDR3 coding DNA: TGTGCCAGCTCAAATAGACAGGGAGAGAGTGAAAAACTGTTTTTT. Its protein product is CASSNRQGESEKLFF.

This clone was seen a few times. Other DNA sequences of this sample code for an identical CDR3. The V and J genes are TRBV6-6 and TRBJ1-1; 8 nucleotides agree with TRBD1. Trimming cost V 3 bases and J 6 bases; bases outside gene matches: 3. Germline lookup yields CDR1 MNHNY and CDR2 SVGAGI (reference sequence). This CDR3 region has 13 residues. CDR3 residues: CASSYQGAAEAFF. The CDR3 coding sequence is TGTGCCAGCAGTTATCAGGGGGCGGCTGAAGCTTTCTTT.

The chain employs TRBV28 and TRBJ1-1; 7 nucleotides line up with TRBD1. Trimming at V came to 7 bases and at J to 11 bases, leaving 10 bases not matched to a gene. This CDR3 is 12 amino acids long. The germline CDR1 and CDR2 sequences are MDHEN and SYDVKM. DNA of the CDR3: TGTGCCAGCACCCAGACAGGGCTGGGGGCTTTCTTT. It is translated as CASTQTGLGAFF.

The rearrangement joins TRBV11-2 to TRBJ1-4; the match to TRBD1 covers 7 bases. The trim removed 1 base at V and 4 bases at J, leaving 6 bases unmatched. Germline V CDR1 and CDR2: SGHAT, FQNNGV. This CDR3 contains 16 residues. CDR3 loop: CASSLAGTANNEKLFF. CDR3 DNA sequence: TGTGCCAGCAGCTTAGCTGGGACAGCTAATAATGAAAAACTGTTTTTT.

CDR3: CASSPQAGSTDTQYF. The CDR3 DNA is TGTGCCAGCAGCCCTCAGGCCGGAAGCACAGATACGCAGTATTTT. The genes are TRBV28 and TRBJ2-3; no firm D call. The germline gives CDR1 MDHEN, CDR2 SYDVKM. There are 15 residues in the CDR3. V lost 6 bases and J lost 0, with 13 bases in between. The variable domain in full, completed from reference TRBV28 and TRBJ2-3, reads DVKVTQSSRYLVKRTGEKVFLECVQDMDHENMFWYRQDPGLGLRLIYFSYDVKMKEKGDIPEGYSVSREKKERFSLILESASTNQTSMYLCASSPQAGSTDTQYFGPGTRLTVL.